The rows below give T cell receptor beta chains drawn from one sample of a study of cytomegalovirus exposure and HLA in healthy donors. TCRdb's copy holds only in-frame clones and misses some; the assay was immunoSEQ multiplex PCR. The sample carries over 95,000 clones, about 80% recorded once. Sequenced sample: PBMCs. The receptors were sampled from a man aged 40-50 years in good health and CMV-seronegative. CDR3s include the opening cysteine and the closing phenylalanine or tryptophan. The D gene is left open where the match is weak. Clone size is given for some rows only: seen once, a few or many times, or a class if the clone is expanded.

len	j_gene	abundance	d_gene	v_gene	CDR3nt	CDR3aa
15	TRBJ2-5	NA	NA	TRBV27	TGTGCCAGCAGTTACTGGGCTAGCGAGCAAGAGACCCAGTACTTC	CASSYWASEQETQYF
15	TRBJ1-5	NA	TRBD1	TRBV6-5	TGTGCCAGCAGTAGGGACAGGGAACACAATCAGCCCCAGCATTTT	CASSRDREHNQPQHF
16	TRBJ1-5	NA	NA	TRBV30	TGTGCCTGGAGTGTACCTGGGGCCCTTACCTATCAGCCCCAGCATTTT	CAWSVPGALTYQPQHF
14	TRBJ2-1	NA	NA	TRBV11-2	TGTGCCAGCAGCTTAGCGCCTAGTCGGAATGAGCAGTTCTTC	CASSLAPSRNEQFF
15	TRBJ2-3	NA	TRBD1	TRBV11-2	TGTGCCAGCAGCTTAACCGGGACAGAATCAGATACGCAGTATTTT	CASSLTGTESDTQYF
11	TRBJ1-5	NA	NA	TRBV28	TGTGCCAGCAGTATCGGGGAGCCCCAGCATTTT	CASSIGEPQHF
15	TRBJ2-2	once	NA	TRBV14	TGTGCCAGCAGCCAAGGGACAGCTTACACCGGGGAGCTGTTTTTT	CASSQGTAYTGELFF
14	TRBJ2-1	once	NA	TRBV5-1	TGCGCCAGCAGCGAGGACAGCTCCTACAATGAGCAGTTCTTC	CASSEDSSYNEQFF
16	TRBJ2-5	NA	TRBD2	TRBV4-2	TGTGCCAGCAGCCAAGTAACGTTAGCGGGGTCCGGAAAGCAGTACTTC	CASSQVTLAGSGKQYF
18	TRBJ2-6	few	NA	TRBV12-1	TGTGCCAGCAACCCAAGGACTCACCCAGTGTGTGGGGCCAACGTCCTGACTTTC	CASNPRTHPVCGANVLTF
12	TRBJ2-1	NA	NA	TRBV5-4	TGTGCCAGCAGCGACGGGTACAATGAGCAGTTCTTC	CASSDGYNEQFF
11	TRBJ2-3	NA	NA	TRBV6-5	TGTGCCAGCCGTGGGGCCAATACGCAGTATTTT	CASRGANTQYF
14	TRBJ2-7	NA	NA	TRBV2	TGTGCCAGCGAGGATCGACAGATATCCTACGAGCAGTACTTC	CASEDRQISYEQYF
14	TRBJ2-4	NA	NA	TRBV7-8	TGTGCCAGCAGCTGGGGGCCATCGGGCGGCATTCAGTACTTC	CASSWGPSGGIQYF
14	TRBJ2-5	NA	TRBD1	TRBV28	TGTGCCAGCCTAGACAGGGGGGGAGGAGAGACCCAGTACTTC	CASLDRGGGETQYF
18	TRBJ2-3	NA	NA	TRBV4-1	TGCGCCAGCAGCCGGATGATCGACTCCTCATCCCGCACAGATACGCAGTATTTT	CASSRMIDSSSRTDTQYF
11	TRBJ1-1	once	NA	TRBV7-9	TGTGCCAGCAGCTTAGAAGGGGGACCTTTCTTT	CASSLEGGPFF
15	TRBJ2-5	few	TRBD1	TRBV18	TGTGCCAGCTCACCCGGCCGACAGGGAGTAGGTGAGCAGTACTTC	CASSPGRQGVGEQYF
14	TRBJ1-5	NA	NA	TRBV30	TGTGCCTGGAGGTCAGGGTTTGACAATCAGCCCCAGCATTTT	CAWRSGFDNQPQHF
15	TRBJ2-3	NA	TRBD2	TRBV30	TGTGCCTGGAGTGTACAACTAGCGGGGGCTAATACGCAGTATTTT	CAWSVQLAGANTQYF
14	TRBJ2-5	NA	NA	TRBV6-5	TGTGCCAGCAGTTACAACAGTTACCAAGAGACCCAGTACTTC	CASSYNSYQETQYF
15	TRBJ2-1	NA	TRBD2	TRBV7-7	TGTGCCAGCAGCTTAGGGACTAGCGGCTACAATGAGCAGTTCTTC	CASSLGTSGYNEQFF
16	TRBJ2-7	NA	NA	TRBV25-1	TGTGCCAGCAGTGAATACGCGGGCAGGGGATCCTACGAGCAGTACTTC	CASSEYAGRGSYEQYF
15	TRBJ2-6	once	NA	TRBV27	TGTGCCAGCAGTCCTAGAATCTCCGGGGCCAACGTCCTGACTTTC	CASSPRISGANVLTF
12	TRBJ2-7	NA	NA	TRBV21-1	TGTGCCAGCAGTCCAACTCCCTACGAGCAGTACTTC	CASSPTPYEQYF